This T cell receptor beta chain was profiled in a study of T cells in Graves' hyperthyroidism and ophthalmopathy. General study results and limits: Before onset, ophthalmopathy was predicted by the model a median approximately 6.6 months earlier.

This clonotype appeared a few times. What it recognizes is unknown. Hyperthyroidism, newly diagnosed and lasting under 2 months, affected patients aged 18 to 65. Criteria for exclusion of patients were uncontrolled infection, other autoimmune disease, pregnancy or lactation. Around 9.9 ml of fresh peripheral blood supplied the PBMCs. The CDR3 has 14 residues. V lost 5 bases to trimming and J lost 2 bases, with 12 bases between them. The germline gives CDR1 SEHNR, CDR2 FQNEAQ (reference sequence). The source material, RNA transcripts, was used to amplify TCR beta CDR3 regions. The HTBI primer set served for first-round RT-PCR of the TCR CDR3. One entry per CDR3 protein, called by TCRdb with MiXCR from the multiplex PCR reads. Here the sample spans 350,000 to 400,000 distinct CDR3 sequences, 15% being singletons.

This chain connects TRBV7-9 to TRBJ1-2, with D uncertain. The origin of this receptor is a woman aged 25 to 45 with Graves' hyperthyroidism. The sequencing sample was made of blood. The CDR3 DNA sequence: TGTGCCAGCAGCCCTCAAAAAGACAACTATGGCTACACCTTC. Protein: CASSPQKDNYGYTF.